The 27 T cell receptor beta chains below come from one sample, sequenced in a study of blood T cell repertoires in COVID-19. The method was immunoSEQ multiplex PCR; TCRdb's version includes in-frame clones alone and lacks a portion of them. This table holds roughly 240,000 clones, 86% found once. Sequences were obtained from peripheral blood. Source of these receptors: a woman in her twenties or thirties who had recovered from COVID-19.

J is TRBJ1-1 and V is TRBV2, with 8 positions matching TRBD1. This CDR3 contains 15 residues. CDR1 and CDR2 (germline): SNHLY, FYNNEI. The V and J ends lost 6 bases and 2 bases, in that order; junction bases with no gene match: 8. This chain's CDR3 is CASRGTGGLNTEAFF. DNA for the CDR3: TGTGCCAGCAGAGGAACAGGGGGTTTAAACACTGAAGCTTTCTTT.

The J gene is TRBJ1-2, the V gene TRBV7-6, with D uncertain. Germline loops: CDR1 SGHVS, CDR2 FNYEAQ. V was shortened by 8 bases and J by 4 bases, with 11 bases between the two germline ends. The CDR3 loop spans 12 amino acids. This CDR3 is CASRLRAYGYTF. CDR3 in DNA: TGTGCCAGCCGTCTGCGGGCCTATGGCTACACCTTC.

The chain uses TRBV6-6 and TRBJ2-3; 8 bases agree with TRBD1. The V gene's germline CDR1 is MNHNY and CDR2 SVGAGI (reference sequence). The CDR3 covers 16 residues. V lost 3 bases to trimming and J lost 0 bases; unmatched junction nucleotides: 5. The CDR3 protein is CASSYIQGGSTDTQYF. The DNA of the CDR3 is TGTGCCAGCAGTTATATACAGGGGGGAAGCACAGATACGCAGTATTTT.

V is TRBV19 and J is TRBJ1-2; D is unresolved. The CDR3 sequence is 15 residues long. V was cut by 4 bases and J by 7 bases, with 19 bases left in between. Germline values: CDR1 LNHDA, CDR2 SQIVND (reference sequence). DNA for the CDR3: TGTGCCAGTAGTACGAAAGGACTGGGTACTTTTGGCTACACCTTC. It translates to CASSTKGLGTFGYTF.

The V and J genes are TRBV4-3 and TRBJ1-4; D gene uncertain. Per the germline V gene, CDR1 is LGHNA and CDR2 is YSLEER. The V end was cut by 0 bases, the J end by 8 bases, with 4 bases between. This CDR3 is built from 12 residues. DNA for the CDR3: TGCGCCAGCAGCCAAGACTCCGAAAAACTGTTTTTT. Protein sequence: CASSQDSEKLFF.

The genes are TRBV19 and TRBJ1-2, with D perhaps matching TRBD1 (6 bases). The CDR3 extends over 13 amino acids. V shed 6 bases and J shed 8 bases, with 16 bases lying between them. Looked up from germline, CDR1 is LNHDA and CDR2 is SQIVND (reference sequence). The chain's CDR3 is CASRAVGTGGYTF. Here the CDR3 DNA reads TGTGCCAGTAGGGCAGTAGGAACAGGGGGCTACACCTTC. Looking up the rest from reference TRBV19 and TRBJ1-2 gives the full variable domain: DGGITQSPKYLFRKEGQNVTLSCEQNLNHDAMYWYRQDPGQGLRLIYYSQIVNDFQKGDIAEGYSVSREKKESFPLTVTSAQKNPTAFYLCASRAVGTGGYTFGSGTRLTVV.

The chain combines TRBV9 with TRBJ1-4; the match to TRBD1 covers 9 bases. Germline V lookup: CDR1 SGDLS, CDR2 YYNGEE. The ends lost 3 bases at V and 2 bases at J; junction bases unmatched: 2. This CDR3 is 15 amino acids long. This CDR3 reads CASSATGGTNEKLFF. CDR3 bases: TGTGCCAGCAGCGCCACAGGGGGCACTAATGAAAAACTGTTTTTT.

The sample holds a few counts of this clone. The chain has TRBV7-3 and TRBJ2-1; 7 positions match TRBD1. The CDR3 length is 15 residues. With 4 bases clipped from V and 9 bases from J, the junction kept 12 bases outside the gene matches. The germline V gene encodes CDR1 SGHTA and CDR2 FQGTGA. CDR3 residues: CASSSDTGVLVEQFF. In DNA, the CDR3 is TGTGCCAGCAGCTCCGATACAGGGGTCCTGGTTGAGCAGTTCTTC.

The chain couples TRBV6-1 to TRBJ1-2; a possible D gene is TRBD1 (5 bases). Germline assignment: CDR1 MNHNS and CDR2 SASEGT. The CDR3 runs to 13 residues. The V gene lost 2 bases and the J gene lost 4 bases, with 8 bases spanning the gap. The CDR3 is CASSEQGGYGYTF. CDR3 DNA sequence: TGTGCCAGCAGTGAACAGGGCGGCTATGGCTACACCTTC.

The chain joins TRBV9 to TRBJ1-2; D might be TRBD1 (6 bases). The CDR3 length is 14 residues. V dropped 4 bases and J dropped 3 bases, with 13 bases sitting between them. From germline, CDR1 is SGDLS and CDR2 YYNGEE. CDR3 sequence reads: CASSTRQVDYGYTF. The CDR3 region has the DNA TGTGCCAGCAGCACTAGACAGGTCGACTATGGCTACACCTTC.

The chain employs TRBV7-9 and TRBJ2-7; 10 bases are a match to TRBD1. The germline V gene has CDR1 SEHNR and CDR2 FQNEAQ (reference sequence). This CDR3 is 15 amino acids long. With V trimmed by 5 bases and J by 6 bases, 10 bases remained unmatched. The CDR3 region is CASSPSTGGYGEQYF. The CDR3 DNA reads as TGTGCCAGCAGCCCATCGACAGGGGGCTATGGCGAGCAGTACTTC.

This clone has at least ten counts. The chain couples TRBV9 to TRBJ2-1; 8 bases match TRBD2. The V gene's germline CDR1 is SGDLS and CDR2 YYNGEE. CDR3 length: 16 residues. J lost 10 bases, V lost 3 bases, and 15 bases had no gene match. CDR3: CASSESASGLPGEQFF. CDR3 sequence (DNA): TGTGCCAGCAGCGAATCAGCTAGCGGGTTACCGGGAGAGCAGTTCTTC.

The chain uses TRBV2 and TRBJ1-1, with 7 bases matching TRBD1. Looked up from germline, CDR1 is SNHLY and CDR2 is FYNNEI. CDR3 length: 15 residues. Trimming removed 2 bases from V and 7 bases from J; junction bases left unmatched: 10. CDR3 region: CASSETLPGQVEAFF. CDR3 bases: TGTGCCAGCAGTGAAACGTTACCTGGACAGGTTGAAGCTTTCTTT.

This clone has only one observation. CDR3 sequence (DNA): TGCGCCAGCAGCTTGCTACCGACCGGGGAGCTGTTTTTT. Protein product: CASSLLPTGELFF. This chain connects TRBV5-1 to TRBJ2-2, with unresolved D. Trimming stripped 1 base from V and 5 bases from J, with 6 bases between. This CDR3 region has 13 residues. Germline V gene lookup returns CDR1 SGHRS and CDR2 YFSETQ.

The chain is built from TRBV15 and TRBJ2-4, with a weak D call TRBD2 (5 bases). Per germline, CDR1 LNHNV and CDR2 YYDKDF (reference sequence). V lost 4 bases and J lost 3, with 19 bases in between. This CDR3 contains 17 residues. The CDR3 sequence is CATSMGGRREGKNIQYF. CDR3 nucleotide sequence: TGTGCCACCAGCATGGGCGGAAGGCGAGAGGGCAAAAACATTCAGTACTTC.

This clone has just one count. The gene calls are TRBV2 and TRBJ1-6; tentative D call: TRBD1 (5 bases). Germline V CDR1 and CDR2: SNHLY, FYNNEI. The CDR3 contains 16 residues. Trimming left V 2 bases short and J 4 bases short, with 12 bases between. CDR3 coding DNA: TGTGCCAGCAGTGAATCGGCGGGGGGATATAATTCACCCCTCCACTTT. Amino acids: CASSESAGGYNSPLHF.

This chain links TRBV6-2 or TRBV6-3 with TRBJ2-3, with 9 bases aligning to TRBD2. Germline V lookup: CDR1 MNHEY, CDR2 SVGEGT. This CDR3 is 15 amino acids long. Unmatched junction bases numbered 1, after V lost 1 base and J lost 2 bases. CDR3 sequence (DNA): TGTGCCAGCAGTTACTTAGCGGGGGTCACAGATACGCAGTATTTT. It translates to CASSYLAGVTDTQYF.

The chain is built from TRBV4-2 and TRBJ2-5, with 10 bases matching TRBD1. Germline V lookup: CDR1 LGHNA, CDR2 YNFKEQ. The CDR3 loop spans 14 amino acids. After removal of 4 bases from V and 6 bases from J, the junction contained 5 bases not matched to a gene. CDR3 sequence: CASSRDRGIKTQYF. The CDR3 region has the DNA TGTGCCAGCAGCCGGGACAGGGGTATTAAGACCCAGTACTTC.

The chain carries TRBV3-1 (or the pseudogene TRBV3-2) and TRBJ2-5; 10 bases are a match to TRBD1. The V segment lost 3 bases and the J segment 4 bases; nucleotides outside the gene matches: 5. Germline V gives CDR1 LGHDT, CDR2 YNNKEL (reference sequence). The CDR3 runs 15 residues. This CDR3 is CASSHGTGEGETQYF. The CDR3 DNA reads TGTGCCAGCAGCCACGGGACAGGGGAGGGAGAGACCCAGTACTTC.

The V gene is TRBV10-2, the J gene TRBJ2-2; weak D call: TRBD2 (5 bases). This CDR3 spans 13 amino acids. Germline loops: CDR1 WSHSY, CDR2 SAAADI. Trimming cost V 8 bases and J 6 bases, with 13 bases left between them. The CDR3, as DNA: TGCGCCAGCCTCCCCACGCGGGCCGGGGAGCTGTTTTTT. Amino acids: CASLPTRAGELFF.

Here the CDR3 reads CASSPLSGGPHSYEQYF. The CDR3, as DNA: TGTGCCAGCAGCCCCCTTAGCGGGGGTCCGCATTCCTACGAGCAGTACTTC. The rearrangement uses TRBV7-2 and TRBJ2-7; 9 positions match TRBD2. Germline V gives CDR1 SGHTA, CDR2 FQGNSA. V lost 5 bases and J lost 1; bases outside the gene matches: 12. The length of the CDR3 is 17 residues.

The sample holds a few counts of this clone. The chain uses TRBV7-2 and TRBJ2-1; D is ambiguous. The CDR3 has 14 amino acids. Germline CDR1 SGHTA, CDR2 FQGNSA. V was pared by 5 bases and J by 6 bases, with 14 bases between. In nucleotides, the CDR3 is TGTGCCAGCAGCCCTGAGACCCTAGTCAATGAGCAGTTCTTC. This encodes CASSPETLVNEQFF. Full variable domain (rest looked up from reference TRBV7-2 and TRBJ2-1): GAGVSQSPSNKVTEKGKDVELRCDPISGHTALYWYRQSLGQGLEFLIYFQGNSAPDKSGLPSDRFSAERTGGSVSTLTIQRTQQEDSAVYLCASSPETLVNEQFFGPGTRLTVL.

Details on this clone: A much larger clone differs by one base, so this may be a read error. This sample includes further DNA sequences coding for the same CDR3. The chain links TRBV20-1 to TRBJ1-6; possibly TRBD1 for D (5 bases). This CDR3 comprises 16 residues. Germline values: CDR1 DFQATT, CDR2 SNEGSKA (reference sequence). Trimming stripped 3 bases from V and 0 bases from J, with 12 bases between. Written as DNA, the CDR3 is TGCAGTGCTAGTATTCGGGGGAGCTCCTATAATTCACCCCTCCACTTT. As protein: CSASIRGSSYNSPLHF.

The chain uses TRBV6-4 and TRBJ2-1, with D possibly matching TRBD1 (6 bases). The CDR3 has 15 amino acids. V lost 3 bases and J lost 0, with 9 bases in between. The germline gives CDR1 MRHNA, CDR2 SNTAGT. The CDR3 DNA reads TGTGCCAGCAGTGAGTCAGGGGTCTCCTACAATGAGCAGTTCTTC. It is translated as CASSESGVSYNEQFF.

V and J are TRBV19 and TRBJ1-1, with D hard to call. The CDR3 consists of 15 residues. The V end lost 0 bases, the J end lost 1 base, and 9 bases lay between the germline ends. The germline gives CDR1 LNHDA, CDR2 SQIVND (reference sequence). CDR3 nucleotides: TGTGCCAGTAGTATAGATCGGAGCGGGAACACTGAAGCTTTCTTT. Translating it yields CASSIDRSGNTEAFF.

In this sample, this clone turned up many times. The rearrangement joins TRBV16 to TRBJ2-2; D gene uncertain. V was trimmed by 4 bases and J by 7 bases, leaving 10 bases between them. CDR3 length: 13 residues. CDR1 and CDR2 from the germline V gene are KGHSY and FQNENV. The CDR3 bases are TGTGCCAGCAGCCCCTTTTACGGCGGGGAGCTGTTTTTT. This sequence encodes CASSPFYGGELFF.

The chain couples TRBV5-1 to TRBJ2-2; 7 nucleotides agree with TRBD2. Looked up from germline, CDR1 is SGHRS and CDR2 is YFSETQ. V trimming: 6 bases; J trimming: 1 base; junction bases outside the gene matches: 6. This CDR3 has 15 amino acids. CDR3 in amino acids: CASTPGGGNTGELFF. CDR3 nucleotide sequence: TGCGCCAGCACCCCTGGCGGGGGGAACACCGGGGAGCTGTTTTTT.